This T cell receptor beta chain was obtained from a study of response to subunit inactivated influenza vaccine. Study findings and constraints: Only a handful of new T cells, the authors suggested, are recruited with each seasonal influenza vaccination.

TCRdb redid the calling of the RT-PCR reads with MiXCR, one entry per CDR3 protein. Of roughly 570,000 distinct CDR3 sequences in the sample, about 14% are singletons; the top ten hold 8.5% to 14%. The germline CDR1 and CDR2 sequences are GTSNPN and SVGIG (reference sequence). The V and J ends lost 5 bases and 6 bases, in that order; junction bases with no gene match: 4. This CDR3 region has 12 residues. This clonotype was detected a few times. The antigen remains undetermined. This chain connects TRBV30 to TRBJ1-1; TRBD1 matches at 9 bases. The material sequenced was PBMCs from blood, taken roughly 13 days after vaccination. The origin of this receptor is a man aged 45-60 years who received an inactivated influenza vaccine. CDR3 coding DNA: TGTGCCTGGGCACAGGGGGCGTCTGAAGCTTTCTTT. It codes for CAWAQGASEAFF.